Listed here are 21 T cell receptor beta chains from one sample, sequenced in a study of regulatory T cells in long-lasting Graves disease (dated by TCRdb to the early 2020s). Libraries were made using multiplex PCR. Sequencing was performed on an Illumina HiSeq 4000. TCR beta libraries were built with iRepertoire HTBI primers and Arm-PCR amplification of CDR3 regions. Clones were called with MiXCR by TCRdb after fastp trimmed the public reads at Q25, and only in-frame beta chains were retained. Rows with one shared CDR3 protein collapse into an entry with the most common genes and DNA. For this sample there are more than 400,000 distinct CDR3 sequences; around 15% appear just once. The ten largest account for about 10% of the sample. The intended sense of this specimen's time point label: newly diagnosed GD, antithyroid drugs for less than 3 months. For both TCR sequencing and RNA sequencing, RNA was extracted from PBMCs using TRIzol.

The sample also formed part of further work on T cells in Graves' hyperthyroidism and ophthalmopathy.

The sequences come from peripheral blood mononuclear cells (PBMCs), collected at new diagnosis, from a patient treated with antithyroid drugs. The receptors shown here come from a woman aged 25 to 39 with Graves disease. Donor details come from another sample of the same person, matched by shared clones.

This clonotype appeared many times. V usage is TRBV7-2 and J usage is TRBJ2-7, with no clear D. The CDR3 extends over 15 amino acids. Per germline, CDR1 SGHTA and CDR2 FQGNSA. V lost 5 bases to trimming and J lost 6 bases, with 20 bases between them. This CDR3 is CASSTNLGFPSEQYF. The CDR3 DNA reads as TGTGCCAGCAGCACCAATCTCGGTTTTCCCAGCGAGCAGTACTTC.

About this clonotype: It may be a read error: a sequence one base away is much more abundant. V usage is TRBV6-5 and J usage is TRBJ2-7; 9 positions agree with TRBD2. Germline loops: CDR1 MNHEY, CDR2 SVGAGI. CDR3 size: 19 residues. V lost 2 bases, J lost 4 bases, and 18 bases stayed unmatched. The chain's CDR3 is CASSYLGSWLAGLSYEQYF. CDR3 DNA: TGTGCCAGCAGTTACCTTGGGTCTTGGCTAGCGGGACTCTCGTACGAGCAGTACTTC.

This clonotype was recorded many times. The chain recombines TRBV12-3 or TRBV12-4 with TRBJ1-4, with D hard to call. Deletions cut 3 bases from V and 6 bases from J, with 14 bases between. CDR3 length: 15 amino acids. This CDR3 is CASSLTGMSDEKLFF. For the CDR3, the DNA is TGTGCCAGCAGTTTGACCGGGATGTCGGATGAAAAACTGTTTTTT.

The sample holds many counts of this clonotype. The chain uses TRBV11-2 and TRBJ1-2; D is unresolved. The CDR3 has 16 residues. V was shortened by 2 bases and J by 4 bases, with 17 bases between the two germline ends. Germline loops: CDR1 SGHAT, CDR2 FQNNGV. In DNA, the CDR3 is TGTGCCAGCAGCTTAAGGGCCGTCTCCGGTGGCTATGGCTACACCTTC. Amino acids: CASSLRAVSGGYGYTF.

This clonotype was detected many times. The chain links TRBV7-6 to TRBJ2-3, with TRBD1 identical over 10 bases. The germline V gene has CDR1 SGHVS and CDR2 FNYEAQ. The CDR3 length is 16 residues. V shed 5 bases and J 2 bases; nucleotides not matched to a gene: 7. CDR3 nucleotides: TGTGCCAGCAGCCCACGACAGGGGGCGGCCACAGATACGCAGTATTTT. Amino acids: CASSPRQGAATDTQYF.

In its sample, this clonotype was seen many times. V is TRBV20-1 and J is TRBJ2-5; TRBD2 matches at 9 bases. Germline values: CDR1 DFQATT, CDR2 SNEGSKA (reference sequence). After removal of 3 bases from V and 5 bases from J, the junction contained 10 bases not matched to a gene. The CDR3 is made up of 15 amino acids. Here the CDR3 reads CSARLPGLAWETQYF. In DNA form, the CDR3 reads TGCAGTGCTAGGCTCCCCGGACTAGCGTGGGAGACCCAGTACTTC.

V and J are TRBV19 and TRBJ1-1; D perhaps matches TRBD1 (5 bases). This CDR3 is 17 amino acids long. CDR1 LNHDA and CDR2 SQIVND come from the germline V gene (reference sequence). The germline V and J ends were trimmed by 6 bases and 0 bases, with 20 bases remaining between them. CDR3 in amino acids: CASSPGTALRMNTEAFF. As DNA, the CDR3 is TGTGCCAGTAGCCCGGGGACGGCATTGAGGATGAACACTGAAGCTTTCTTT.

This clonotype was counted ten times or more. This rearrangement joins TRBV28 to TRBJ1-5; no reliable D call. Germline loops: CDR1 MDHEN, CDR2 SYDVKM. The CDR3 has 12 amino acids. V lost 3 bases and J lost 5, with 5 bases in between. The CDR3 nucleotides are TGTGCCAGCAGTTTCCAGGATCAGCCCCAGCATTTT. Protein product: CASSFQDQPQHF. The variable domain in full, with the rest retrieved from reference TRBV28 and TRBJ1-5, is DVKVTQSSRYLVKRTGEKVFLECVQDMDHENMFWYRQDPGLGLRLIYFSYDVKMKEKGDIPEGYSVSREKKERFSLILESASTNQTSMYLCASSFQDQPQHFGDGTRLSIL.

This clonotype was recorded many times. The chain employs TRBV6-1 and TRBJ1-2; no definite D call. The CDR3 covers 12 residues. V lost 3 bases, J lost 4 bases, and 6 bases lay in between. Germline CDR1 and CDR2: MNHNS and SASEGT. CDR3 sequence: CASSEDFYGYTF. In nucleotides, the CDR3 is TGTGCCAGCAGTGAGGACTTCTATGGCTACACCTTC.

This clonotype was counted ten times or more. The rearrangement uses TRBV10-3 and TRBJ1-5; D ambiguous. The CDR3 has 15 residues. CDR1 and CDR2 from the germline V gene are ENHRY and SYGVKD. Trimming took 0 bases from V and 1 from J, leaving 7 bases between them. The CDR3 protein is CAISESGGSNQPQHF. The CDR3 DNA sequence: TGTGCCATCAGTGAGTCGGGAGGAAGCAATCAGCCCCAGCATTTT.

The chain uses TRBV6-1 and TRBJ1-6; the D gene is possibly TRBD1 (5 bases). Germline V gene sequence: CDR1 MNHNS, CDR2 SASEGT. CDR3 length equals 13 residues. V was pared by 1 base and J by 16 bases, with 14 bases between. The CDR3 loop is CASSEVSQRGLHF. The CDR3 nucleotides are TGTGCCAGCAGTGAAGTTTCCCAGCGGGGGCTCCACTTT.

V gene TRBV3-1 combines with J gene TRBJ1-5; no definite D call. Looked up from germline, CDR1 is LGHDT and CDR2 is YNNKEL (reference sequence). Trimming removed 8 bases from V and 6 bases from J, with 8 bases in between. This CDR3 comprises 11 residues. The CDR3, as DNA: TGTGCCAGCGGCCGGGGTCAGCCCCAGCATTTT. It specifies CASGRGQPQHF. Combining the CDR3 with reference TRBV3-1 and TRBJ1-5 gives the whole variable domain DTAVSQTPKYLVTQMGNDKSIKCEQNLGHDTMYWYKQDSKKFLKIMFSYNNKELIINETVPNRFSPKSPDKAHLNLHINSLELGDSAVYFCASGRGQPQHFGDGTRLSIL.

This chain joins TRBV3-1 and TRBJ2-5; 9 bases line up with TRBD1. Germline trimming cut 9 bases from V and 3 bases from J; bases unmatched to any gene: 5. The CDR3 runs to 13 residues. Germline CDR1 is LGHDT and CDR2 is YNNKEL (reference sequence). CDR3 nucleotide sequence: TGTGCCAGTAAGCGGGACAGGGAAGAGACCCAGTACTTC. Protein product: CASKRDREETQYF.

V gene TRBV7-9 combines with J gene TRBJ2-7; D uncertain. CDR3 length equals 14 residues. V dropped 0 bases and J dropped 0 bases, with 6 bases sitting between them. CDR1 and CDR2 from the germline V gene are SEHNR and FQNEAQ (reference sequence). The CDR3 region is CASSLAISSYEQYF. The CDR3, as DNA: TGTGCCAGCAGCTTAGCGATAAGCTCCTACGAGCAGTACTTC.

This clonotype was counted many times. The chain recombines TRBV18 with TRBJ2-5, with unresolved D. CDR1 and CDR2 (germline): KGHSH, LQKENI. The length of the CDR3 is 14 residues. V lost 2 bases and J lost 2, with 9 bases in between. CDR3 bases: TGTGCCAGCTCACCATCGGTAAGGCAAGAGACCCAGTACTTC. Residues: CASSPSVRQETQYF.

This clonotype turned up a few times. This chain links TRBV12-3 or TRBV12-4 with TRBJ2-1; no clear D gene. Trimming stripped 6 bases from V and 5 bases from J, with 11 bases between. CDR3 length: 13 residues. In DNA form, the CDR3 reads TGTGCCAGCAGGGCTCAGGCAGACAATGAGCAGTTCTTC. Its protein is CASRAQADNEQFF.

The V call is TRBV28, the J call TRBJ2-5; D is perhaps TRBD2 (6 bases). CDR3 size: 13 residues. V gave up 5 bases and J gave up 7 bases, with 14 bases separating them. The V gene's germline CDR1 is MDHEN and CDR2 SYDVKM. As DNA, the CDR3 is TGTGCCAGCAGTCCAAGCGGGCGGGGGACCCAGTACTTC. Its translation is CASSPSGRGTQYF.

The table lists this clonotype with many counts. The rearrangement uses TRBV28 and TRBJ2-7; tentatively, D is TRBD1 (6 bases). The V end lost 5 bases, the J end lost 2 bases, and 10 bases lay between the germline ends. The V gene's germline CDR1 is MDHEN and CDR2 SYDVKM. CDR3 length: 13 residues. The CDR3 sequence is CASSKKGAYEQYF. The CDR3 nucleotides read TGTGCCAGCAGTAAGAAGGGGGCCTACGAGCAGTACTTC.

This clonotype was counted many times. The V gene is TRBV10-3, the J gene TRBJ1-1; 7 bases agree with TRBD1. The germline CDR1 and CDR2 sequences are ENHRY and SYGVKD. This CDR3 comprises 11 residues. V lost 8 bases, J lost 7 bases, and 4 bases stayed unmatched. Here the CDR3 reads CAISGGVEAFF. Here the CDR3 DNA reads TGTGCCATCTCAGGGGGGGTTGAAGCTTTCTTT.

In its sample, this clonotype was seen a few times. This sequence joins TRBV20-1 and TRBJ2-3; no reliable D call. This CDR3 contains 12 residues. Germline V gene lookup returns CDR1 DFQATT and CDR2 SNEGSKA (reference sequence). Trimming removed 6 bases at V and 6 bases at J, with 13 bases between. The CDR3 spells CSALPLMDTQYF. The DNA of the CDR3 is TGCAGTGCACTCCCGCTTATGGATACGCAGTATTTT.

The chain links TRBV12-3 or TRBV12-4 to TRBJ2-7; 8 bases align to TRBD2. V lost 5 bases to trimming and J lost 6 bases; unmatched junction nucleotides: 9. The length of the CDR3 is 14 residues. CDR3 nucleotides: TGTGCCAGCAGTGAGAATAGCGGGGTTGGCGAGCAGTACTTC. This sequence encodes CASSENSGVGEQYF.